This TCR beta chain emerged from a study of CD8+ T cells in alopecia areata. About the study: Tofacitinib ran for 6 to 18 months before 6 months off drug.

Study-wide findings and caveats: Unlike in mice, where it was clearer, TCR sharing across patients was less clear, possibly HLA-related.

RNA, once extracted, was reverse transcribed into cDNA for use as the sequencing template. TCRdb's table, derived via immunoSEQ multiplex PCR, lists solely in-frame clones and lacks some. The sample lists 150,000 to 200,000 clones; about three fifths were seen once. On this clone itself: Its antigen is not identified.

Specified treatment: oral pan-JAK inhibitor, 5-10 mg twice daily. This TCR was recovered from a human donor with alopecia areata. Specimen: CD4+ T cells sorted from blood, collected at approximately week 56, from a patient treated with tofacitinib.

Written as DNA, the CDR3 is TGTGCCAGCAGCGCGAGCGCCACCGGGACAGCGACCGGGGAGCTGTTTTTT. Amino acid sequence: CASSASATGTATGELFF. The rearrangement joins TRBV5-4 to TRBJ2-2, with 7 bases matching TRBD1. The CDR3 covers 17 residues. Germline V gene sequence: CDR1 SGHNT, CDR2 YYREEE (reference sequence). V trimming: 4 bases; J trimming: 5 bases; junction bases outside the gene matches: 14. Full variable domain (rest looked up from reference TRBV5-4 and TRBJ2-2): ETGVTQSPTHLIKTRGQQVTLRCSSQSGHNTVSWYQQALGQGPQFIFQYYREEENGRGNFPPRFSGLQFPNYSSELNVNALELDDSALYLCASSASATGTATGELFFGEGSRLTVL.